This is a list of T cell receptor beta chains from one sample in a study of T cell responses to AZD1222 COVID-19 vaccine. Assay: immunoSEQ multiplex PCR; the TCRdb copy retains only in-frame clones and omits some. The repertoire holds about 180,000 clones, with around nine tenths as singletons. This specimen consisted of peripheral blood, obtained 28 days after the second AZD1222 dose. The source is an adult who received the AZD1222 COVID-19 vaccine. CDR3s include the opening cysteine and the closing phenylalanine or tryptophan.

TRBJ2-3 | TRBV5-6 | CASSTPGQGNTDTQYF
TRBJ1-6 | TRBV18 | CASSPSGLKGPLHF
TRBJ2-2 | TRBV14 | CASSQNRGWNTGELFF
TRBJ2-3 | TRBV7-3 | CASSLIPDSAGVDTQYF
TRBJ2-3 | TRBV5-4 | CASSTYSDTQYF
TRBJ1-2 | TRBV6-5 | CASGQYGYTF
TRBJ1-1 | TRBV12-3/TRBV12-4 | CASSFKGGTEAFF
TRBJ2-1 | TRBV7-7 | CASSLGLAGGNEQFF
TRBJ2-1 | TRBV5-1 | CASSRQGALNEQFF
TRBJ1-6 | TRBV19 | CTSSTQAYSPLHF
TRBJ2-7 | TRBV27 | CASSSAGFSDEQYF
TRBJ2-3 | TRBV7-9 | CASSPSGGLFTDTQYF
TRBJ2-3 | TRBV4-2 | CASSNIAGALTDTQYF
TRBJ2-3 | TRBV5-1 | CASRSGLAGGGTDTQYF
TRBJ2-7 | TRBV5-6 | CASSLALAGLSSYEQYF
TRBJ2-5 | TRBV7-2 | CASSLQLADQETQYF
TRBJ1-1 | TRBV6-5 | CASSYLTAMNTEAFF
TRBJ2-2 | TRBV7-2 | CASSSQAETTGELFF
TRBJ2-2 | TRBV14 | CASSQLTGTGELFF
TRBJ2-5 | TRBV28 | CASSLYAFNREKTQYF
TRBJ2-1 | TRBV6-5 | CASSSFHHRGEQFF
TRBJ2-2 | TRBV4-1 | CASSQVLNTGELFF
TRBJ2-7 | TRBV5-1 | CASSSRGTSYEQYF
TRBJ1-5 | TRBV6-6 | CAIRGTGSSQPQHF
TRBJ1-2 | TRBV12-3/TRBV12-4 | CASSFDRGYGYTF
TRBJ1-2 | TRBV6-5 | CASSASTGHRGYTF
TRBJ1-2 | TRBV27 | CASSFQTGNYGYTF
TRBJ2-5 | TRBV20-1 | CSAAQETQYF
TRBJ1-5 | TRBV7-3 | CASSLVSDQPQHF
TRBJ1-4 | TRBV11-2 | CASSSLRGEKLFF
TRBJ2-1 | TRBV10-3 | CAISFRNSGGLGNEQFF
TRBJ1-2 | TRBV27 | CASSRGLGYGYTF
TRBJ1-4 | TRBV5-1 | CASSRDRGGDEKLFF
TRBJ1-1 | TRBV3-1/TRBV3-2 | CASSRSGTDLYNTEAFF
TRBJ2-7 | TRBV2 | CASTETQAKQQYF
TRBJ1-2 | TRBV7-2 | CASSRATGSYGYTF
TRBJ2-5 | TRBV2 | CASSDRTGQETQYF
TRBJ2-7 | TRBV5-1 | CASSLGRDEQYF
TRBJ2-7 | TRBV28 | CATQGTGDSYEQYF
TRBJ1-6 | TRBV11-3 | CASSLDLSRVGSPLHF
TRBJ2-4 | TRBV28 | CASSPQRRGAKNIQYF